This TCR beta chain was captured in a study of circulating CD8 cells and anti-PD-1 response in melanoma. At the level of the study: Nivolumab was given intravenously at 3 mg/kg every 2 weeks. Non-responders showed stable or progressive disease; responders showed complete or partial response.

Points from the study as a whole: DNEG was most diverse; TIGIT repertoires were least diverse. Generally, no replicate experiments were performed.

The CDR3 extends over 15 amino acids. V lost 3 bases, J lost 2 bases, and 13 bases lay in between. From germline, CDR1 is LNHDA and CDR2 SQIVND (reference sequence). Using around 14 ng of total RNA, TCR libraries were made with the QIAseq Immune Repertoire TCR panel. From the reads, TCRdb called clonotypes with MiXCR, one entry per CDR3 protein. The repertoire holds nearly 900 distinct CDR3 sequences, with over 9% as singletons. Four subsets defined by PD-1 and/or TIGIT were sorted from live CD3+CD8+TCRalphabeta+ cells. This clonotype is medium-sized (0.01 to 0.1%) within its sample. Its cognate antigen is unknown.

This sequence originates from a human donor with melanoma. The input for sequencing was CD8+ T cells from PBMCs, taken at baseline or after one month of anti-PD-1 therapy (not recorded which). The chain links TRBV19 to TRBJ2-5, with D perhaps given as TRBD1 or TRBD2 (5 bases each). CDR3 in amino acids: CASSILGTPQETQYF. The DNA of the CDR3 is TGTGCCAGTAGTATTTTAGGGACGCCGCAAGAGACCCAGTACTTC. Complete variable domain (other parts from reference TRBV19 and TRBJ2-5): DGGITQSPKYLFRKEGQNVTLSCEQNLNHDAMYWYRQDPGQGLRLIYYSQIVNDFQKGDIAEGYSVSREKKESFPLTVTSAQKNPTAFYLCASSILGTPQETQYFGPGTRLLVL.